This T cell receptor (beta chain) was recovered during a study of T cells in tumors after PD-1 blockade. Study in general: Either cemiplimab 350 mg every 2 weeks or pembrolizumab 200 mg every 3 weeks was given. Study-wide results and caveats: About 41% of tumor TCR clonotypes were also found in blood.

Assay: immunoSEQ multiplex PCR; the TCRdb copy retains only in-frame clones and omits some. The sample shows about 34,000 clones, 73% of them seen only once. From germline, CDR1 is SGHTA and CDR2 FQGNSA. Trimming took 0 bases from V and 9 from J, leaving 12 bases between them. The CDR3 runs 14 residues. About this clone itself: Antigen: not known.

The V gene is TRBV7-2, the J gene TRBJ2-1, with D unresolved. Sequenced here: PBMCs, sampled after anti-PD-1 treatment. This TCR derives from a human donor with basal cell carcinoma. This chain's CDR3 is CASSLAPDGLEQFF. CDR3 DNA: TGTGCCAGCAGCTTAGCTCCGGACGGTCTTGAGCAGTTCTTC.